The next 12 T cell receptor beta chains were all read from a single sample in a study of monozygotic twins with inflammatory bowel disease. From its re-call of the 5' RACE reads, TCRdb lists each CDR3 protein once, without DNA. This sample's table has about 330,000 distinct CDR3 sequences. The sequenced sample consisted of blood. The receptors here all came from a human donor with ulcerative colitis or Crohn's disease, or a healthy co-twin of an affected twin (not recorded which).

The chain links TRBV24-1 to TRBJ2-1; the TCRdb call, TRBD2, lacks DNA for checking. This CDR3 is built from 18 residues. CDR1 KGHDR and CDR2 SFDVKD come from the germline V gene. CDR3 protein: CATSDFGRARVKGNEQFF.

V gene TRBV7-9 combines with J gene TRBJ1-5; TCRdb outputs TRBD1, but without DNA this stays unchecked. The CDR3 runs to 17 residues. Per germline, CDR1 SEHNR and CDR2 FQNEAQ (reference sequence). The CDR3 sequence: CASSLELTDYSNQPQHF.

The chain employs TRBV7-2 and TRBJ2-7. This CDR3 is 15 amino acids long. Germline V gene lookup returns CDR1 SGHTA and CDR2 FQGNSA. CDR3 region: CASSLGPATSYEQYF.

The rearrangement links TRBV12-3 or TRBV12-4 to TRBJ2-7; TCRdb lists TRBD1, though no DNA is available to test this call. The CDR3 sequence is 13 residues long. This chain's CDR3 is CASRAGTFYEQYF.

This CDR3 reads CASSPTVGQGTLDKNIQYF. The V call is TRBV27, the J call TRBJ2-4; TCRdb's D call of TRBD1 is untestable without DNA. The CDR3 is made up of 19 amino acids. Germline loops: CDR1 MNHEY, CDR2 SMNVEV (reference sequence).

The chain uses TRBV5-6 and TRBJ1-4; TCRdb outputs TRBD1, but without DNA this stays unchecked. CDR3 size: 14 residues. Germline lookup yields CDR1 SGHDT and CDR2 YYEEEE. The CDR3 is CASSSRAGNEKLFF. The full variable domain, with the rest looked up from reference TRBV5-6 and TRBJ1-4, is DAGVTQSPTHLIKTRGQQVTLRCSPKSGHDTVSWYQQALGQGPQFIFQYYEEEERQRGNFPDRFSGHQFPNYSSELNVNALLLGDSALYLCASSSRAGNEKLFFGSGTQLSVL.

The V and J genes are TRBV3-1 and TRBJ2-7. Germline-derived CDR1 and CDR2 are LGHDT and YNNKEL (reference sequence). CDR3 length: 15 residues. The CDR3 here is CASSQEHPRSYEQYF.

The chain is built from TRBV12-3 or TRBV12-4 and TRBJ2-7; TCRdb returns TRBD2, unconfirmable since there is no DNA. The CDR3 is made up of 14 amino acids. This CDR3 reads CASSPPLISYEQYF.

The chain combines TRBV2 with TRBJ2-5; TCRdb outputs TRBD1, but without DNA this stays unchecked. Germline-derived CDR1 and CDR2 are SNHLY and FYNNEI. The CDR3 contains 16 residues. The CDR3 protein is CASSARRAQGEETQYF.

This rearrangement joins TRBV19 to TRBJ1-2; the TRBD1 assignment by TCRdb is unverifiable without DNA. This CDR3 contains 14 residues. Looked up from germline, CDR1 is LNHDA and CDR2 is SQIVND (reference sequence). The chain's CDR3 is CAATPTGVNYGYTF.

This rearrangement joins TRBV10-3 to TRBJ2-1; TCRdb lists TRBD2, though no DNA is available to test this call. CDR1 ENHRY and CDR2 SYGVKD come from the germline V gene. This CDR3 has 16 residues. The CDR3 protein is CAISVGLAGSYNEQFF.

CDR3 amino acids: CASSPGVWGAREYEQYF. V is TRBV12-3 or TRBV12-4 and J is TRBJ2-7; TCRdb reports TRBD1, a call that lacks DNA to check it against. CDR3 length: 17 amino acids.